The entry that follows covers one T cell receptor beta chain sequence. Its antigen remains unidentified. Trimming took 0 bases from V and 4 from J; bases not matched to a gene: 8. The CDR3 consists of 17 residues. Germline CDR1 and CDR2: SGHVS and FNYEAQ. These data belong to a study of cytomegalovirus exposure and HLA in healthy donors. Background on the study: Clustering assigned 70% to 90% of the roughly 430 genotyped donors to the Caucasian-associated ancestry cluster.

The PCR contained 60 Vbeta and 13 Jbeta primers. Generated by immunoSEQ multiplex PCR, the TCRdb table keeps only in-frame clones and is missing some. This sample yields approximately 150,000 clones, of which roughly 78% are seen a single time; over 10% belongs to the top ten. Findings and caveats of the study: It was reportedly the case that the classifier diagnosed cytomegalovirus status with high specificity and sensitivity.

This TCR was recovered from a woman aged 45 to 65 in good health and CMV-seropositive. This rearrangement joins TRBV7-6 to TRBJ2-3, with 9 bases lining up with TRBD2. The sequencing input was PBMCs. This CDR3 is CASSLARSSGASDTQYF. Written as DNA, the CDR3 is TGTGCCAGCAGCTTAGCGCGGTCTAGCGGGGCATCAGATACGCAGTATTTT.